Given below is one TCR beta chain in context. The antigen is not known. The data were obtained in a study of lymphopenia after photon versus proton radiotherapy. Findings and caveats of the study: Oligoclonal CD8+ Temra expansion after nadir drove photon patients' diversity drop.

The J segment lost 6 bases and the V segment lost 1 base, leaving 12 bases of the junction unmatched. The CDR3 runs 18 residues. Germline V lookup: CDR1 MGHRA, CDR2 YSYEKL. The method was immunoSEQ multiplex PCR; TCRdb's version includes in-frame clones alone and lacks a portion of them. The data contain some 170,000 clones, around 85% of them seen just once; the ten biggest clones take up around 5.1%. This clonotype was sampled from a man aged 50 or older with gastric cancer. The gene calls are TRBV4-1 and TRBJ2-3, with 11 bases aligning to TRBD2. The specimen was peripheral blood, collected from a patient treated with photon-based radiotherapy. The CDR3 loop is CASSQVSPTSGGPDTQYF. For the CDR3, the DNA is TGCGCCAGCAGCCAAGTATCCCCTACTAGCGGGGGTCCGGATACGCAGTATTTT.